Listed below are T cell receptor beta chains from one sample, sequenced in a study of response to subunit inactivated influenza vaccine. TCRdb fed the RT-PCR reads into MiXCR, producing one record per CDR3 protein. Of hundreds of thousands of distinct CDR3 sequences listed, 10% to 15% are singletons. The specimen comprised PBMCs from blood, sampled on the day of vaccination. These receptors all stem from a man over 45 who received an inactivated influenza vaccine. CDR3s include the opening cysteine and the closing phenylalanine or tryptophan. Each record gives: J gene, V gene, CDR3 protein.

J gene: TRBJ2-7
V gene: TRBV7-2
CDR3 protein: CASSPLMGQGPEQYF

J gene: TRBJ2-1
V gene: TRBV4-3
CDR3 protein: CASSQVGGEGEQFF

J gene: TRBJ1-5
V gene: TRBV4-2
CDR3 protein: CASSQALGASNQPQHF

J gene: TRBJ1-3
V gene: TRBV7-9
CDR3 protein: CASSLGDVGGNTIYF

J gene: TRBJ2-1
V gene: TRBV11-2
CDR3 protein: CASSLVTPHEQFF

J gene: TRBJ2-2
V gene: TRBV11-2
CDR3 protein: CASSLVTSRGWDTTGELFF

J gene: TRBJ1-6
V gene: TRBV5-5
CDR3 protein: CASSLRGPPGGTLHF

J gene: TRBJ2-1
V gene: TRBV6-1
CDR3 protein: CASSLAGANNEQFF

J gene: TRBJ2-5
V gene: TRBV20-1
CDR3 protein: CSAHLSGVQETQYF

J gene: TRBJ2-7
V gene: TRBV15
CDR3 protein: CATSRTGGENEQYF

J gene: TRBJ2-3
V gene: TRBV15
CDR3 protein: CATSSFLLGLDTQYF

J gene: TRBJ2-7
V gene: TRBV11-2
CDR3 protein: CASSFTGGPYEQYF

J gene: TRBJ2-1
V gene: TRBV6-2/TRBV6-3
CDR3 protein: CASSQTSFRQFF

J gene: TRBJ2-1
V gene: TRBV5-1
CDR3 protein: CASSSEGPEQFF

J gene: TRBJ2-7
V gene: TRBV12-3/TRBV12-4
CDR3 protein: CATRGGGSTRGVQYF

J gene: TRBJ2-7
V gene: TRBV5-5
CDR3 protein: CASSFAGASYEQYF

J gene: TRBJ2-5
V gene: TRBV10-3
CDR3 protein: CAISESMQKETQYF

J gene: TRBJ2-7
V gene: TRBV20-1
CDR3 protein: CSARVLGRGRTYEQYF

J gene: TRBJ2-1
V gene: TRBV20-1
CDR3 protein: CSARYLVAEQFF

J gene: TRBJ2-7
V gene: TRBV6-2/TRBV6-3
CDR3 protein: CASSYSTGRGENEQYF

J gene: TRBJ1-1
V gene: TRBV5-1
CDR3 protein: CASSLDPPGTEAFF

J gene: TRBJ2-1
V gene: TRBV29-1
CDR3 protein: CSVDSGGAYNEQFF

J gene: TRBJ2-7
V gene: TRBV6-5
CDR3 protein: CASSYERGSYEQYF

J gene: TRBJ1-5
V gene: TRBV12-3/TRBV12-4
CDR3 protein: CASSFEGTVQPQHF

J gene: TRBJ2-2
V gene: TRBV5-1
CDR3 protein: CASSLETFRTGELFF

J gene: TRBJ1-2
V gene: TRBV5-4
CDR3 protein: CASSLEGQFGYTF

J gene: TRBJ2-5
V gene: TRBV5-1
CDR3 protein: CASSLERGEETQYF

J gene: TRBJ2-1
V gene: TRBV28
CDR3 protein: CASRRGPGDEQFF

J gene: TRBJ2-1
V gene: TRBV3-1
CDR3 protein: CASSQDWLSGKFF

J gene: TRBJ1-3
V gene: TRBV12-3/TRBV12-4
CDR3 protein: CASSPGTAGGNTIYF

J gene: TRBJ2-2
V gene: TRBV27
CDR3 protein: CASSFVWTGHTGELFF

J gene: TRBJ2-1
V gene: TRBV5-1
CDR3 protein: CASRTGGASSYNEQFF

J gene: TRBJ2-5
V gene: TRBV9
CDR3 protein: CASSAPGLTQETQYF

J gene: TRBJ2-7
V gene: TRBV12-3/TRBV12-4
CDR3 protein: CASSPQPIVGEQYF

J gene: TRBJ2-3
V gene: TRBV28
CDR3 protein: CASSLSGRAFTDTQYF

J gene: TRBJ2-5
V gene: TRBV30
CDR3 protein: CAWSVFGWKETQYF

J gene: TRBJ2-2
V gene: TRBV5-1
CDR3 protein: CASSTRDRVAGELFF

J gene: TRBJ2-5
V gene: TRBV4-2
CDR3 protein: CASSQERAGQETQYF

J gene: TRBJ2-4
V gene: TRBV3-1
CDR3 protein: CASSQVSASGKNIQYF

J gene: TRBJ1-5
V gene: TRBV6-1
CDR3 protein: CASSEGTGIQPQHF

J gene: TRBJ2-3
V gene: TRBV7-9
CDR3 protein: CASSRGTSGGRDTQYF

J gene: TRBJ2-6
V gene: TRBV6-1
CDR3 protein: CASSDRFSGANVLTF

J gene: TRBJ2-1
V gene: TRBV5-1
CDR3 protein: CASSLLLASGVSDYNEQFF

J gene: TRBJ2-3
V gene: TRBV10-3
CDR3 protein: CAISDRSFTDTQYF

J gene: TRBJ2-1
V gene: TRBV6-2/TRBV6-3
CDR3 protein: CASSYSQREQFF

J gene: TRBJ2-3
V gene: TRBV7-2
CDR3 protein: CASRLRTSTDTQYF

J gene: TRBJ1-1
V gene: TRBV20-1
CDR3 protein: CSARTSEAFF

J gene: TRBJ1-5
V gene: TRBV12-3/TRBV12-4
CDR3 protein: CASSQTGGRNQPQHF

J gene: TRBJ2-3
V gene: TRBV10-3
CDR3 protein: CAISKQGVGGTDTQYF